This T cell receptor beta chain was recovered during a study of CD8+CD57+ T cells in acquired aplastic anemia. In the study overall: DNA from sorted CD4+ and CD8+ cells averaged roughly 3.4 ug. Overall study results and limits: Researchers report that around 29 CD8+ CDR3 sequences appeared in both patients and controls.

It was genomic DNA that served as the template for profiling TCR beta VDJ and CDR3. Each CDR3 protein is one row after TCRdb ran MiXCR on the reads. Of 200,000 to 250,000 distinct CDR3 sequences in the sample, roughly 35% are singletons; the top ten hold 0.9% to 1.2%. This clonotype appeared many times. Antigen specificity is unknown. The V gene's germline CDR1 is LNHDA and CDR2 SQIVND (reference sequence). The CDR3 sequence is 14 residues long. V lost 7 bases, J lost 0 bases, and 3 bases stayed unmatched. This chain joins TRBV19 and TRBJ2-7, with 10 bases aligning to TRBD2. The sample comprised sorted CD4+, CD8+, or CD8+CD57+ T cells (not recorded which) from PBMCs. The source is a human donor in good health, serving as a control. The CDR3 DNA sequence: TGTGCCAGTACTGGACTAGCGGACTCCTACGAGCAGTACTTC. This translates into CASTGLADSYEQYF. The full variable domain, completed using reference TRBV19 and TRBJ2-7, is DGGITQSPKYLFRKEGQNVTLSCEQNLNHDAMYWYRQDPGQGLRLIYYSQIVNDFQKGDIAEGYSVSREKKESFPLTVTSAQKNPTAFYLCASTGLADSYEQYFGPGTRLTVT.